A selection of T cell receptor beta chains follows, all from one sample in a study of OX40 agonist ivuxolimab in advanced cancers. Clones were sequenced by immunoSEQ multiplex PCR, and TCRdb holds only the in-frame ones, with some missing. Of approximately 20,000 clones listed, about 90% are singletons. Material: CD4+ or CD8+ T cells sorted from blood, obtained in a trial of the OX40 agonist ivuxolimab. The receptors originated from an adult with an advanced solid tumor such as melanoma, head and neck, liver or kidney cancer. Both conserved end residues are part of each CDR3. A D gene is named only where the DNA matches it firmly. Size values are once, few and many counts, or a class for expanded clones, and some rows have none.

TRBJ2-1 | - | TRBV4-1 | - | CASSHPSRAHNEQFF | TGCGCCAGCAGCCACCCCTCGAGGGCGCACAATGAGCAGTTCTTC
TRBJ2-5 | TRBD2 | TRBV7-8 | - | CASSLDRGEGPWYQETQYF | TGTGCCAGCAGCTTGGACCGCGGGGAGGGGCCCTGGTACCAAGAGACCCAGTACTTC
TRBJ1-4 | TRBD1 | TRBV5-3 | - | CARSFQHTGATNEKLFF | TGTGCCAGAAGTTTCCAGCATACAGGGGCAACTAATGAAAAACTGTTTTTT
TRBJ1-4 | TRBD1 | TRBV2 | - | CASRLDLGQLEKLFF | TGTGCCAGCAGGTTAGATTTGGGACAGCTTGAAAAACTGTTTTTT
TRBJ2-1 | - | TRBV4-1 | once | CASSQETFNNEQFF | TGCGCCAGCAGCCAAGAGACTTTCAACAATGAGCAGTTCTTC
TRBJ2-7 | - | TRBV7-2 | once | CASSYPPYEQYF | TGTGCCAGCAGCTATCCCCCTTACGAGCAGTACTTC
TRBJ1-5 | TRBD1 | TRBV11-2 | once | CASSLEGQGNQPQHF | TGTGCCAGCAGCTTAGAGGGACAGGGTAATCAGCCCCAGCATTTT
TRBJ2-7 | TRBD2 | TRBV4-3 | - | CASSPGLAVTYEQYF | TGCGCCAGCAGCCCGGGACTAGCGGTTACCTACGAGCAGTACTTC
TRBJ2-5 | - | TRBV10-2 | - | CASSPKMGGLETQYF | TGCGCCAGCAGCCCCAAGATGGGCGGTTTGGAGACCCAGTACTTC
TRBJ1-1 | - | TRBV5-6 | - | CASSDGEAEAFF | TGTGCCAGCAGCGACGGGGAAGCTGAAGCTTTCTTT
TRBJ2-2 | - | TRBV7-9 | - | CASSSRAGELFF | TGTGCCAGCAGCTCAAGGGCCGGGGAGCTGTTTTTT
TRBJ1-1 | - | TRBV2 | - | CASRWGMGEDTEAFF | TGTGCCAGCAGGTGGGGTATGGGGGAGGACACTGAAGCTTTCTTT
TRBJ2-1 | - | TRBV4-2 | medium-sized | CASSQEPGPNYNEQFF | TGTGCCAGCAGCCAAGAGCCTGGCCCTAACTACAATGAGCAGTTCTTC
TRBJ2-7 | - | TRBV10-2 | once | CASSPLSREIGGQYF | TGCGCCAGCAGCCCTCTGAGCAGAGAGATAGGGGGGCAGTACTTC
TRBJ1-5 | - | TRBV6-4 | few | CASSEGSNQPQHF | TGTGCCAGCAGTGAGGGAAGCAATCAGCCCCAGCATTTT
TRBJ1-1 | - | TRBV7-9 | - | CASAVGPEAFF | TGTGCCAGCGCGGTTGGGCCTGAAGCTTTCTTT
TRBJ1-5 | - | TRBV6-1 | - | CASSEEGTGTNQPQHF | TGTGCCAGCAGTGAAGAGGGCACAGGGACCAATCAGCCCCAGCATTTT
TRBJ2-1 | - | TRBV19 | - | CASSGSFEQFF | TGTGCCAGTAGTGGAAGTTTCGAGCAGTTCTTC
TRBJ2-2 | - | TRBV9 | - | CASSVGNSNTGELFF | TGTGCCAGCAGCGTAGGTAACAGTAACACCGGGGAGCTGTTTTTT
TRBJ2-7 | TRBD1 | TRBV7-2 | - | CASSSPTLLQGGHEQYF | TGTGCCAGCAGCTCCCCCACCTTACTACAGGGGGGCCACGAGCAGTACTTC
TRBJ1-6 | - | TRBV11-2 | few | CASSPPPTRSYNSPLHF | TGTGCCAGCAGCCCACCCCCCACACGCTCCTATAATTCACCCCTCCACTTT
TRBJ1-5 | - | TRBV27 | - | CASSFGADNQPQHF | TGTGCCAGCAGTTTTGGGGCAGATAATCAGCCCCAGCATTTT
TRBJ2-1 | - | TRBV5-6 | - | CASSLFGPKVVDEQFF | TGTGCCAGCAGCTTGTTTGGACCAAAGGTGGTGGATGAGCAGTTCTTC
TRBJ2-7 | TRBD1 | TRBV27 | - | CASSLTGTGYEQYF | TGTGCCAGCAGTTTGACCGGGACAGGGTACGAGCAGTACTTC
TRBJ2-1 | - | TRBV7-5 | - | CVRFERTSGDYNEQFF | TGTGTCAGATTTGAAAGGACTAGCGGGGATTACAATGAGCAGTTCTTC
TRBJ2-7 | - | TRBV4-3 | - | CASSQGAGLSYEQYF | TGCGCCAGCAGCCAAGGGGCAGGCCTCTCCTACGAGCAGTACTTC
TRBJ2-7 | - | TRBV15 | once | CATSPGPYEQYF | TGTGCCACCAGCCCGGGCCCCTACGAGCAGTACTTC
TRBJ2-3 | TRBD2 | TRBV29-1 | - | CSALAGSTDTQYF | TGCAGCGCTTTAGCGGGGAGCACAGATACGCAGTATTTT
TRBJ1-5 | - | TRBV7-8 | - | CASSLRGQGNQPQHF | TGTGCCAGCAGCTTACGAGGGCAGGGGAATCAGCCCCAGCATTTT
TRBJ1-1 | - | TRBV14 | - | CASSPQGSEYTEAFF | TGTGCCAGCAGCCCCCAAGGTTCGGAGTACACTGAAGCTTTCTTT
TRBJ1-1 | - | TRBV18 | - | CASSRGGPEAFF | TGTGCCAGCTCTCGAGGTGGACCTGAAGCTTTCTTT
TRBJ2-2 | TRBD2 | TRBV19 | - | CASSPPPGLAGGRHIGELFF | TGTGCCAGTAGTCCACCTCCGGGACTAGCGGGGGGCAGGCATATCGGGGAGCTGTTTTTT
TRBJ1-2 | - | TRBV6-1 | - | CASRLDYGYTF | TGTGCCAGCCGTCTGGACTATGGCTACACCTTC
TRBJ2-7 | - | TRBV4-2 | - | CASSQPLGESYEQYF | TGTGCCAGCAGCCAACCTCTTGGTGAATCCTACGAGCAGTACTTC
TRBJ2-7 | - | TRBV6-5 | - | CASSYDGTYEQYF | TGTGCCAGCAGTTACGACGGGACCTACGAGCAGTACTTC
TRBJ2-3 | TRBD1 | TRBV5-1 | - | CASSLGTGEDTQYF | TGCGCCAGCAGCTTGGGGACAGGGGAAGATACGCAGTATTTT
TRBJ2-5 | - | TRBV7-9 | - | CASSSHGTDFKETQYF | TGTGCCAGCAGCTCCCATGGGACTGATTTTAAAGAGACCCAGTACTTC
TRBJ2-3 | - | TRBV6-1 | once | CASSWGTDTQYF | TGTGCCAGCAGCTGGGGAACAGATACGCAGTATTTT
TRBJ2-5 | - | TRBV19 | - | CASSSRGETQYF | TGTGCCAGTAGTTCCCGTGGCGAGACCCAGTACTTC
TRBJ1-2 | - | TRBV30 | - | CAFESRDGYTF | TGTGCCTTTGAGAGTAGGGATGGCTACACCTTC
TRBJ2-7 | - | TRBV10-3 | - | CAISDNYEQYF | TGTGCCATCAGTGATAACTACGAGCAGTACTTC
TRBJ1-2 | - | TRBV4-3 | - | CASSVGDSNYGYTF | TGCGCCAGCAGCGTGGGGGACTCCAACTATGGCTACACCTTC
TRBJ1-2 | - | TRBV19 | few | CASSISAGQLYGYTF | TGTGCCAGTAGTATATCGGCCGGACAGCTCTATGGCTACACCTTC
TRBJ2-1 | - | TRBV2 | - | CASSPPYNEQFF | TGTGCCAGCAGCCCTCCCTACAATGAGCAGTTCTTC
TRBJ2-7 | TRBD1 | TRBV28 | - | CASSFLGTGSRYEQYF | TGTGCCAGCAGTTTCCTGGGGACAGGGAGTCGGTACGAGCAGTACTTC
TRBJ2-1 | - | TRBV7-2 | - | CASSLANEQFF | TGTGCCAGCAGCTTAGCCAATGAGCAGTTCTTC
TRBJ2-7 | - | TRBV6-1 | - | CASSDWHYSYEQYF | TGTGCCAGCAGTGACTGGCACTACTCCTACGAGCAGTACTTC
TRBJ1-2 | - | TRBV19 | few | CASTPGGGYGYTF | TGTGCCAGTACCCCCGGAGGGGGGTATGGCTACACCTTC